The 25 T cell receptor beta chains in this list originate from one sample, sequenced in a study of shared clonotypes between healthy human individuals. The table came from immunoSEQ multiplex PCR; TCRdb's copy has only in-frame clones and leaves some out. The table lists fewer than 1.8 million clones, 98% of them singletons. The sequenced sample was naive CD4+ T cells sorted from blood. Subset here: CD45RA+ positively selected. These receptors all come from a young man in good health.

The genes are TRBV5-1 and TRBJ2-6; D is unclear. CDR3 length: 14 residues. Trimming cost V 4 bases and J 9 bases, with 14 bases left between them. Germline lookup yields CDR1 SGHRS and CDR2 YFSETQ. The CDR3 coding sequence is TGCGCCAGCAGCCTTTTAGTCTCAGGCAACGTCCTGACTTTC. Its translation: CASSLLVSGNVLTF.

V gene TRBV13 combines with J gene TRBJ2-3, with D maybe TRBD1 (6 bases). Trimming stripped 1 base from V and 0 bases from J, with 11 bases between. The germline V gene encodes CDR1 PRHDT and CDR2 FYEKMQ (reference sequence). The CDR3 has 16 residues. For the CDR3, the DNA is TGTGCCAGCAGCTTAGTGGGAAGGGGGAGCACAGATACGCAGTATTTT. Translated: CASSLVGRGSTDTQYF.

Written as DNA, the CDR3 is TGTGCCAGCAGCCAGTCCGCCTCCTACGAGCAGTACTTC. Residues: CASSQSASYEQYF. J is TRBJ2-7 and V is TRBV6-5; D is uncertain. Deletions cut 6 bases from V and 0 bases from J, with 9 bases between. The germline V gene encodes CDR1 MNHEY and CDR2 SVGAGI. This CDR3 comprises 13 residues.

The rearrangement joins TRBV5-1 to TRBJ2-1, with 9 positions matching TRBD2. The CDR3 spans 15 residues. Germline CDR1 and CDR2: SGHRS and YFSETQ. The trim removed 0 bases at V and 5 bases at J, leaving 3 bases unmatched. The CDR3 DNA sequence: TGCGCCAGCAGCTTGGGGCCTAGCGGGAACAATGAGCAGTTCTTC. Protein sequence: CASSLGPSGNNEQFF. The full variable domain, rest sourced from reference TRBV5-1 and TRBJ2-1, is KAGVTQTPRYLIKTRGQQVTLSCSPISGHRSVSWYQQTPGQGLQFLFEYFSETQRNKGNFPGRFSGRQFSNSRSEMNVSTLELGDSALYLCASSLGPSGNNEQFFGPGTRLTVL.

V and J are TRBV15 and TRBJ1-2, with D possibly being TRBD1 (5 bases). Germline V lookup: CDR1 LNHNV, CDR2 YYDKDF (reference sequence). The V end was cut by 0 bases, the J end by 2 bases, with 13 bases between. The CDR3 sequence is 16 residues long. The CDR3 bases are TGTGCCACCAGCAGAGATGGGGGGACGTTCAACTATGGCTACACCTTC. Translating it yields CATSRDGGTFNYGYTF.

The chain combines TRBV7-2 with TRBJ2-1; D tentatively reads TRBD1 or TRBD2 (5 bases each). CDR1 is SGHTA, CDR2 FQGNSA, per germline. V lost 2 bases, J lost 5 bases, and 13 bases lay in between. The CDR3 length is 15 residues. The CDR3: CASSLLGPANNEQFF. CDR3 coding DNA: TGTGCCAGCAGCTTACTGGGACCAGCTAACAATGAGCAGTTCTTC.

The V call is TRBV29-1, the J call TRBJ1-4; weak D call: TRBD1 (6 bases). The length of the CDR3 is 12 residues. CDR1 SQVTM and CDR2 ANQGSEA come from the germline V gene. The germline V and J ends were trimmed by 5 bases and 7 bases, with 11 bases remaining between them. DNA of the CDR3: TGCAGCGTTATAGGGGGGAGTGAAAAACTGTTTTTT. Amino acids: CSVIGGSEKLFF.

The chain employs TRBV7-2 and TRBJ1-3; D is unclear. Trimming took 1 base from V and 4 from J, leaving 8 bases between them. The CDR3 has 14 amino acids. Germline V gives CDR1 SGHTA, CDR2 FQGNSA. The CDR3 DNA is TGTGCCAGCAGCTTAGGTGGCAGGGGAAACACCATATATTTT. Its translation is CASSLGGRGNTIYF.

The chain uses TRBV4-3 and TRBJ1-1, with 11 bases lining up with TRBD1. CDR1 and CDR2 from the germline V gene are LGHNA and YSLEER. Unmatched junction bases numbered 6, after V lost 3 bases and J lost 6 bases. CDR3 size: 15 residues. CDR3 in amino acids: CASSHLGQGAAEAFF. DNA of the CDR3: TGCGCCAGCAGCCACCTCGGACAGGGGGCGGCTGAAGCTTTCTTT.

The V and J genes are TRBV15 and TRBJ2-1, with D uncertain. Looked up from germline, CDR1 is LNHNV and CDR2 is YYDKDF (reference sequence). The V and J ends lost 8 bases and 4 bases respectively, with 9 bases between them. The CDR3 contains 12 residues. This chain's CDR3 is CATGVGYNEQFF. CDR3 coding DNA: TGTGCCACCGGGGTCGGATACAATGAGCAGTTCTTC.

The chain links TRBV27 to TRBJ2-3; no clear D. There are 16 residues in the CDR3. The ends were cut back, 8 bases at V and 0 bases at J, with 18 bases in the middle. Germline loops: CDR1 MNHEY, CDR2 SMNVEV (reference sequence). The DNA of the CDR3 is TGTGCCAGCGGTTACATTCCCGGACGGAGCACAGATACGCAGTATTTT. It translates to CASGYIPGRSTDTQYF.

This clone was counted once. The chain recombines TRBV6-1 with TRBJ2-3, with D possibly TRBD2 on 6 matching bases. The germline gives CDR1 MNHNS, CDR2 SASEGT. The length of the CDR3 is 14 residues. The V end was cut by 7 bases, the J end by 5 bases, with 16 bases between. The DNA of the CDR3 is TGTGCCAGCACTAGGGTCGGGGGAGGAGATACGCAGTATTTT. Amino acids: CASTRVGGGDTQYF.

The V call is TRBV6-5, the J call TRBJ1-1, with D perhaps matching TRBD1 (6 bases). The CDR3 sequence is 14 residues long. The germline V gene encodes CDR1 MNHEY and CDR2 SVGAGI. Trimming shortened V by 1 base and J by 5 bases, and 11 bases separated the two germline ends. This chain's CDR3 is CASSYYAQGTEAFF. The CDR3 DNA reads TGTGCCAGCAGTTACTACGCACAGGGTACTGAAGCTTTCTTT.

The chain uses TRBV4-1 and TRBJ1-2; 7 bases are a match to TRBD1. The junction had 6 bases not matched to a gene; V was cut back by 4 bases and J by 4 bases. CDR1 is MGHRA, CDR2 YSYEKL, per germline. This CDR3 has 14 amino acids. The CDR3 sequence is CASSPSDRTYGYTF. CDR3 sequence (DNA): TGCGCCAGCAGCCCGTCGGACAGGACCTATGGCTACACCTTC.

The V call is TRBV5-6, the J call TRBJ2-2, with D perhaps TRBD1 (5 bases). The CDR3 consists of 14 residues. The germline V gene has CDR1 SGHDT and CDR2 YYEEEE. The germline V and J ends were trimmed by 2 bases and 6 bases, with 11 bases remaining between them. The CDR3 region has the DNA TGTGCCAGCAGCTTTCCGGGCAGGGCCGGGGAGCTGTTTTTT. It specifies CASSFPGRAGELFF.

The DNA for the CDR3 is TGCGCCAGCAGCATAGGGACAGGGTCTTTGGATACGCAGTATTTT. This translates into CASSIGTGSLDTQYF. The J gene is TRBJ2-3, the V gene TRBV5-1; TRBD1 matches at 9 bases. The germline gives CDR1 SGHRS, CDR2 YFSETQ. The CDR3 consists of 15 residues. V was clipped by 4 bases and J by 6 bases; unmatched bases: 9.

This chain joins TRBV28 and TRBJ2-7; D remains unclear. CDR1 MDHEN and CDR2 SYDVKM come from the germline V gene. The CDR3 extends over 14 amino acids. V lost 5 bases and J 2 bases, leaving 13 bases between the germline ends. CDR3 in amino acids: CASSLTGKPYEQYF. In DNA form, the CDR3 reads TGTGCCAGCAGTCTAACCGGCAAGCCCTACGAGCAGTACTTC.

As concerns this clone: The sample contains more than one DNA sequence encoding this CDR3. DNA of the CDR3: TGCGCCAGCAGCTTGGAAGGGAACGGCTACACCTTC. Its translation is CASSLEGNGYTF. The chain joins TRBV5-1 to TRBJ1-2; D unresolved. Germline CDR1 is SGHRS and CDR2 is YFSETQ. CDR3 length: 12 residues. Trimming pared 0 bases from V and 8 bases from J, leaving 8 bases between.

V gene TRBV5-6 combines with J gene TRBJ1-4; D not resolved. Germline CDR1 and CDR2: SGHDT and YYEEEE. This CDR3 spans 12 amino acids. Trimming took 0 bases from V and 8 from J, leaving 5 bases between them. The CDR3 DNA follows: TGTGCCAGCAGCTTGGACGGGGAAAAACTGTTTTTT. Protein sequence: CASSLDGEKLFF.

The rearrangement joins TRBV5-5 to TRBJ2-1; 7 bases agree with TRBD2. V dropped 2 bases and J dropped 5; count of bases not matched to a gene: 10. This CDR3 has 16 residues. Germline assignment: CDR1 SGHKS and CDR2 YYEKEE (reference sequence). DNA for the CDR3: TGTGCCAGCAGCTTCCTGGGAGGGATTTTAAACAATGAGCAGTTCTTC. It codes for CASSFLGGILNNEQFF.

The chain has TRBV14 and TRBJ1-2; maybe TRBD1 (6 bases). V lost 7 bases to trimming and J lost 6 bases, with 21 bases between them. Looked up from germline, CDR1 is SGHDN and CDR2 is FVKESK. The CDR3 runs to 15 residues. CDR3 in DNA: TGTGCCAGCACAGCCGGGGACAACGGTCGCCATGGCTACACCTTC. Its translation: CASTAGDNGRHGYTF.

The gene calls are TRBV5-4 and TRBJ2-3; TRBD2 matches at 7 bases. Germline V gene sequence: CDR1 SGHNT, CDR2 YYREEE (reference sequence). V shed 4 bases and J 2 bases; nucleotides not matched to a gene: 4. This CDR3 contains 14 residues. The CDR3 is CASSVRDYTDTQYF. Written as DNA, the CDR3 is TGTGCCAGCAGCGTAAGGGACTACACAGATACGCAGTATTTT.

The V call is TRBV15, the J call TRBJ2-7; D ambiguous. The CDR3 length is 15 residues. Germline V CDR1 and CDR2: LNHNV, YYDKDF (reference sequence). V dropped 0 bases and J dropped 2 bases, with 11 bases sitting between them. The CDR3 DNA follows: TGTGCCACCAGCAGAGAAAGAGACGGAGCCTACGAGCAGTACTTC. It yields the protein CATSRERDGAYEQYF.

This clone was detected only once. The chain uses TRBV9 and TRBJ2-1; D ambiguous. This CDR3 spans 13 amino acids. From germline, CDR1 is SGDLS and CDR2 YYNGEE. Trimming took 2 bases from V and 2 from J, leaving 5 bases between them. CDR3 sequence (DNA): TGTGCCAGCAGCGTGAGCGCCTACAATGAGCAGTTCTTC. Protein sequence: CASSVSAYNEQFF.

The chain joins TRBV5-1 to TRBJ1-4; D is unclear. V shed 0 bases and J shed 5 bases, with 11 bases lying between them. Per germline, CDR1 SGHRS and CDR2 YFSETQ. The CDR3 contains 15 residues. Here the CDR3 DNA reads TGCGCCAGCAGCTTGGTACCCGAGGAGAATGAAAAACTGTTTTTT. Translated, it gives CASSLVPEENEKLFF.